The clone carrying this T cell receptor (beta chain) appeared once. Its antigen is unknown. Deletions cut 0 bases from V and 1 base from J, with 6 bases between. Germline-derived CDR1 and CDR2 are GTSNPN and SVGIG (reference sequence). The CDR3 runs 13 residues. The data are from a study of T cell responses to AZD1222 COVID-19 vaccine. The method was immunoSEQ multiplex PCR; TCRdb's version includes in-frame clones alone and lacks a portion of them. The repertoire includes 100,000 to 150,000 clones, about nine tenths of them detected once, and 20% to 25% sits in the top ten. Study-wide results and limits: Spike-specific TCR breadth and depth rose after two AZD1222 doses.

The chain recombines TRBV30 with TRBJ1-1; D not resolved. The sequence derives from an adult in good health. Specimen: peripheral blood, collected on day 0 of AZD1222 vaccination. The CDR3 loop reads CAWSVQKNTEAFF. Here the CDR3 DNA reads TGTGCCTGGAGTGTTCAGAAGAACACTGAAGCTTTCTTT.